This T cell receptor (beta chain) originates from a study of T cell responses to AZD1222 COVID-19 vaccine. Study-wide findings and caveats: Two AZD1222 doses significantly raised spike-specific TCR breadth and depth over controls.

The germline V gene encodes CDR1 MNHEY and CDR2 SMNVEV (reference sequence). The CDR3 extends over 13 amino acids. Between the trimmed V and J ends, which lost 3 bases and 9 bases, there was a span of 12 bases. Only in-frame clones appear in the TCRdb table, and some are missing; sequencing was by immunoSEQ multiplex PCR. The repertoire includes about 150,000 clones, 90% of them detected once, and 1.8% sits in the top ten. To note about this clone: Its antigen is as yet unknown.

The genes are TRBV27 and TRBJ2-1, with no clear D. This clonotype originated in an adult in good health. This specimen was peripheral blood, taken on day 0 of AZD1222 vaccination. The CDR3 bases are TGTGCCAGCAGTTTTGGGCCGCTCGGTGAGCAGTTCTTC. It translates to CASSFGPLGEQFF.